The 10 T cell receptor beta chains given below trace back to one sample, sequenced in a study of T cells after yellow fever vaccination. Using its own MiXCR run on the 5' RACE reads, TCRdb lists one record per CDR3 protein. The sample carries 510,000 or so distinct CDR3 sequences, 19% recorded once. This sample comprised PBMCs, obtained 15 days after the yellow fever booster vaccination. The receptors come from a man under 40 who received the YFV17D yellow fever vaccine.

The gene calls are TRBV21-1 and TRBJ1-6. TRBV21-1 is deemed a pseudogene. The CDR3 has 14 residues. The chain's CDR3 is CASSVFNDNSPLHF. The DNA for the CDR3 is TGTGCCAGCAGCGTTTTTAATGATAATTCACCCCTCCACTTT.

The V and J genes are TRBV15 and TRBJ2-1; D remains unclear. V lost 5 bases and J 4 bases, leaving 6 bases between the germline ends. Per the germline V gene, CDR1 is LNHNV and CDR2 is YYDKDF (reference sequence). The CDR3 runs to 12 residues. CDR3 amino acids: CATSPTYNEQFF. In nucleotides, the CDR3 is TGTGCCACCAGCCCCACGTACAATGAGCAGTTCTTC.

CDR3 loop: CSAATGGYSGANVLTF. DNA for the CDR3: TGCAGTGCCGCGACAGGGGGGTACTCTGGGGCCAACGTCCTGACTTTC. The chain uses TRBV20-1 and TRBJ2-6; 9 bases map to TRBD1. The CDR3 has 16 residues. V was pared by 6 bases and J by 0 bases, with 6 bases of the junction left unmatched. Germline CDR1 reads DFQATT; CDR2 reads SNEGSKA (reference sequence).

The V gene is TRBV20-1, the J gene TRBJ2-1; tentatively, D is TRBD2 (6 bases). The CDR3 runs 15 residues. Germline CDR1 and CDR2: DFQATT and SNEGSKA (reference sequence). V lost 5 bases, J lost 0 bases, and 14 bases lay in between. The CDR3 region is CSAGPTSPSYNEQFF. CDR3 sequence (DNA): TGCAGTGCTGGTCCCACTAGCCCCTCCTACAATGAGCAGTTCTTC.

The chain employs TRBV20-1 and TRBJ2-5, with 11 bases fitting TRBD2. V dropped 6 bases and J dropped 2; count of bases not matched to a gene: 8. Germline V lookup: CDR1 DFQATT, CDR2 SNEGSKA (reference sequence). This CDR3 has 15 amino acids. DNA of the CDR3: TGCAGTGCCGCCCCGACTAGCGGGATGCAAGAGACCCAGTACTTC. Encoded protein: CSAAPTSGMQETQYF.

The chain recombines TRBV12-3 or TRBV12-4 with TRBJ2-7; D call uncertain. Between the trimmed V and J ends, which lost 2 bases and 4 bases, there was a span of 6 bases. The CDR3 covers 12 residues. CDR3 region: CASSLRQYEQYF. DNA of the CDR3: TGTGCCAGCAGTTTAAGGCAATACGAGCAGTACTTC.

This clonotype has just a few counts. J is TRBJ2-7 and V is TRBV6-5; maybe TRBD1 (5 bases). The CDR3 is 14 residues long. Germline V gene data show CDR1 as MNHEY and CDR2 as SVGAGI. Trimming stripped 6 bases from V and 3 bases from J, with 15 bases between. The CDR3 region is CASSSSPGLYEQYF. DNA for the CDR3: TGTGCCAGCAGCTCCTCCCCAGGGCTCTACGAGCAGTACTTC.

V is TRBV20-1 and J is TRBJ2-7; D unclear. The V gene lost 3 bases and the J gene lost 6 bases, with 12 bases spanning the gap. This CDR3 has 12 residues. Per the germline V gene, CDR1 is DFQATT and CDR2 is SNEGSKA (reference sequence). The CDR3 region has the DNA TGCAGTGCTAGCGCAGGCGGTGCCGAGCAGTACTTC. Its protein is CSASAGGAEQYF.

The CDR3 coding sequence is TGCAGTGCTAGACCTTCGACAGGCAAAGCCTACAATGAGCAGTTCTTC. It translates to CSARPSTGKAYNEQFF. The chain is built from TRBV20-1 and TRBJ2-1; D might be TRBD1 (6 bases). The V end was cut by 2 bases, the J end by 2 bases, with 16 bases between. The CDR3 has 16 amino acids. Germline CDR1 reads DFQATT; CDR2 reads SNEGSKA (reference sequence).

The chain combines TRBV5-6 with TRBJ2-3, with D tentatively TRBD2 (6 bases). Trimming took 0 bases from V and 3 from J, leaving 8 bases between them. This CDR3 is built from 14 residues. Germline loops: CDR1 SGHDT, CDR2 YYEEEE. Here the CDR3 reads CASSLASATDTQYF. The CDR3 DNA follows: TGTGCCAGCAGCTTGGCTAGCGCAACAGATACGCAGTATTTT.